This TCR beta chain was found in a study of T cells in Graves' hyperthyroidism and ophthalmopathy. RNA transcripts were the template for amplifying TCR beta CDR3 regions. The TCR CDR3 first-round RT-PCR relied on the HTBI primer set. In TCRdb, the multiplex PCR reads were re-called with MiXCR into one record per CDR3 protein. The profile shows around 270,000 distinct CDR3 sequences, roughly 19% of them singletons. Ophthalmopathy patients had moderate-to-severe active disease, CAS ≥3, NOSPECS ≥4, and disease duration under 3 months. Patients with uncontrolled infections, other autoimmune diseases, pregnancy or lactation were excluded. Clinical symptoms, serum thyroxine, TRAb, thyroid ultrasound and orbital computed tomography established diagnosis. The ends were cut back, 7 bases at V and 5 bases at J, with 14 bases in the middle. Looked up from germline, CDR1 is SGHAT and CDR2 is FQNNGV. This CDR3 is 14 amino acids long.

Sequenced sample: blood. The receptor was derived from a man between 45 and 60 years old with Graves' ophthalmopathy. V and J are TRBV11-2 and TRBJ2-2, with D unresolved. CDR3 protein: CASTLPASTGELFF. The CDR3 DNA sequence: TGTGCCAGCACCCTTCCCGCCTCAACCGGGGAGCTGTTTTTT.